The rows below give T cell receptor beta chains drawn from one sample of a study of CD8 T cells in ankylosing spondylitis. From the 5' RACE reads, TCRdb called clonotypes with MiXCR, one entry per CDR3 protein. Among fewer than 750,000 distinct CDR3 sequences listed, roughly 19% were seen once. The sequenced sample was blood, either unsorted or a sorted T cell fraction (not recorded which). These receptors all come from a male donor with ankylosing spondylitis. Each CDR3 is given with its conserved first and last residue. Fields, in order: CDR3 protein, CDR3 DNA, clone size, D gene, V gene, J gene. D genes are given only for firm matches. Clone size is shown for a subset of rows, as once, few, many or a class of expanded clone.

cdr3_aa: CASIPVGGTGELFF
cdr3_nt: TGTGCCAGCATTCCAGTTGGGGGGACCGGGGAGCTGTTTTTT
clone_size: NA
d_call: NA
v_call: TRBV6-2/TRBV6-3
j_call: TRBJ2-2

cdr3_aa: CASSQELLAGGSYEQYF
cdr3_nt: TGCGCCAGCAGCCAAGAACTACTAGCGGGGGGTAGCTACGAGCAGTACTTC
clone_size: NA
d_call: TRBD2
v_call: TRBV4-1
j_call: TRBJ2-7

cdr3_aa: CASSVALGLATSDTQYF
cdr3_nt: TGTGCCAGCAGCGTAGCTTTGGGACTAGCGACCTCAGATACGCAGTATTTT
clone_size: many
d_call: TRBD2
v_call: TRBV9
j_call: TRBJ2-3

cdr3_aa: CATSDAGTPQPQHF
cdr3_nt: TGTGCCACCAGTGACGCCGGGACGCCACAGCCCCAGCATTTT
clone_size: few
d_call: NA
v_call: TRBV24-1
j_call: TRBJ1-5

cdr3_aa: CSGRQGYEQYF
cdr3_nt: TGCAGCGGGCGACAGGGGTACGAGCAGTACTTC
clone_size: NA
d_call: TRBD1
v_call: TRBV29-1
j_call: TRBJ2-7

cdr3_aa: CASSSRRTSGGPQETQYF
cdr3_nt: TGCGCCAGCAGCTCCCGACGGACTAGCGGGGGCCCCCAAGAGACCCAGTACTTC
clone_size: NA
d_call: TRBD2
v_call: TRBV5-1
j_call: TRBJ2-5

cdr3_aa: CASSQLWGGTDTQYF
cdr3_nt: TGTGCCAGCAGCCAACTCTGGGGGGGCACAGATACGCAGTATTTT
clone_size: many
d_call: NA
v_call: TRBV3-1
j_call: TRBJ2-3

cdr3_aa: CASSLGAGGHQETQYF
cdr3_nt: TGTGCCAGCAGCTTAGGAGCGGGAGGACACCAAGAGACCCAGTACTTC
clone_size: few
d_call: TRBD2
v_call: TRBV7-9
j_call: TRBJ2-5

cdr3_aa: CASSFGTSGTDTQYF
cdr3_nt: TGCGCCAGCAGCTTCGGGACTAGCGGTACAGATACGCAGTATTTT
clone_size: many
d_call: TRBD2
v_call: TRBV12-3/TRBV12-4
j_call: TRBJ2-3

cdr3_aa: CASSTQGSYGYTF
cdr3_nt: TGTGCCAGTAGTACACAGGGTTCCTATGGCTACACCTTC
clone_size: NA
d_call: NA
v_call: TRBV19
j_call: TRBJ1-2

cdr3_aa: CASSEGSGRDDNEQFF
cdr3_nt: TGTGCCAGCAGTGAAGGTAGCGGGAGGGACGACAATGAGCAGTTCTTC
clone_size: NA
d_call: TRBD2
v_call: TRBV2
j_call: TRBJ2-1

cdr3_aa: CSQGQGAGNEQFF
cdr3_nt: TGCAGCCAAGGACAGGGGGCTGGCAATGAGCAGTTCTTC
clone_size: few
d_call: TRBD1
v_call: TRBV29-1
j_call: TRBJ2-1

cdr3_aa: CASSLGWDYEQYF
cdr3_nt: TGTGCCAGCAGCTTAGGGTGGGACTACGAGCAGTACTTC
clone_size: few
d_call: NA
v_call: TRBV7-9
j_call: TRBJ2-7

cdr3_aa: CAWSVSGYGYTF
cdr3_nt: TGTGCCTGGAGTGTCTCTGGCTATGGCTACACCTTC
clone_size: NA
d_call: NA
v_call: TRBV30
j_call: TRBJ1-2

cdr3_aa: CASSLWASGGSDTQYF
cdr3_nt: TGTGCCAGCAGTTTATGGGCTAGCGGGGGGTCAGATACGCAGTATTTT
clone_size: once
d_call: TRBD2
v_call: TRBV27
j_call: TRBJ2-3

cdr3_aa: CSASGAGGPGELFF
cdr3_nt: TGCAGTGCTAGTGGTGCGGGAGGCCCCGGGGAGCTGTTTTTT
clone_size: few
d_call: TRBD2
v_call: TRBV20-1
j_call: TRBJ2-2